The 2 T cell receptor beta chains presented below share a single source sample, sequenced in a study of identical twins. Via MiXCR, TCRdb re-called the 5' RACE reads, giving one row per CDR3 protein. The sample records 750,000 to 950,000 distinct CDR3 sequences, approximately 13% being singletons. The same sample was also studied in work on yellow fever vaccine responses in identical twins.

The sample consisted of PBMCs. Every receptor here comes from a young woman in good health.

This clonotype came up many times. This chain uses TRBV25-1 with TRBJ2-1; 14 bases are shared with TRBD2. CDR1 and CDR2 (germline): MGHDK, SYGVNS. J was trimmed by 7 bases and V by 4 bases; bases with no gene match: 3. The CDR3 has 15 residues. The CDR3 here is CASSGGLAGGNEQFF. CDR3 DNA: TGTGCCAGCAGTGGAGGACTAGCGGGGGGAAATGAGCAGTTCTTC.

The chain employs TRBV2 and TRBJ1-1; D gene ambiguous. The CDR3 totals 14 residues. Germline V lookup: CDR1 SNHLY, CDR2 FYNNEI. The V end was cut by 3 bases, the J end by 2 bases, with 10 bases between. The CDR3 DNA is TGTGCCAGCAGTGACCTCCACAGCAACACTGAAGCTTTCTTT. It translates to CASSDLHSNTEAFF.